The 32 T cell receptor beta chains presented below share a single source sample, sequenced in a study of T cells in narcolepsy (dated by TCRdb to 2016 to 2019). The library was generated by the immunoSEQ multiplex PCR assay. TCRdb obtained this table from immuneACCESS and retained in-frame rearrangements with V and J assigned. These tables miss some clones; where compared with another copy, unresolved V genes account for less than half of the shortfall, and the remainder is unexplained. The table for this sample lists some 17,000 clones; around 70% of them were counted only once. The top ten constitute around 15% of the sample. The sequenced sample consisted of CD45RA- memory CD8+ T cells from PBMCs. The sample's cell subset or site label, decoded: memory T cells sorted ex vivo from peripheral blood. The receptor source for this set is a human donor with narcolepsy.

V gene TRBV4-1 combines with J gene TRBJ2-3, with 10 bases lining up with TRBD2. The CDR3 has 15 residues. V trimming: 0 bases; J trimming: 10 bases; junction bases outside the gene matches: 7. The germline V gene has CDR1 MGHRA and CDR2 YSYEKL. The CDR3 region has the DNA TGCGCCAGCAGCCAAGATTTATCTAGCGGGGGAGCGCAGTATTTT. Its protein is CASSQDLSSGGAQYF.

The chain joins TRBV7-9 to TRBJ2-2; 7 bases are shared with TRBD1. The J segment lost 4 bases and the V segment lost 5 bases, leaving 16 bases of the junction unmatched. Germline lookup yields CDR1 SEHNR and CDR2 FQNEAQ (reference sequence). This CDR3 spans 18 amino acids. The chain's CDR3 is CASSPKERGRRGTGELFF. The CDR3 nucleotides read TGTGCCAGCAGCCCTAAAGAGAGGGGGCGCCGCGGCACCGGGGAGCTGTTTTTT.

This clone is labeled as medium-sized. The rearrangement joins TRBV2 to TRBJ1-1, with TRBD1 identical over 7 bases. Germline CDR1 SNHLY, CDR2 FYNNEI. Unmatched junction bases numbered 16, after V lost 6 bases and J lost 0 bases. The CDR3 spans 18 residues. The CDR3 DNA follows: TGTGCCAGCAGACTCCCTAGCGGGACAGCAACGATGAACACTGAAGCTTTCTTT. It is translated as CASRLPSGTATMNTEAFF.

This clone was picked up a small number of times. The chain links TRBV5-8 to TRBJ1-5; maybe TRBD1 (6 bases). CDR3 size: 14 residues. Trimming stripped 0 bases from V and 7 bases from J, with 11 bases between. Germline V gene lookup returns CDR1 SGHTS and CDR2 YDEGEE. This CDR3 is CASSLEGRGQPQHF. The DNA of the CDR3 is TGTGCCAGCAGCTTGGAAGGCAGGGGCCAGCCCCAGCATTTT.

The V and J genes are TRBV7-9 and TRBJ2-1; maybe TRBD1 (6 bases). The CDR3 has 13 residues. The V gene's germline CDR1 is SEHNR and CDR2 FQNEAQ (reference sequence). Trimming took off 8 bases at V and 4 bases at J, with 12 bases between the two ends. The CDR3, as DNA: TGTGCCAGCGCGGACAGACAGTACAATGAGCAGTTCTTC. It is translated as CASADRQYNEQFF.

The rearrangement joins TRBV6-5 to TRBJ2-7; 8 nucleotides align to TRBD2. After removal of 0 bases from V and 4 bases from J, the junction contained 8 bases not matched to a gene. The CDR3 has 16 amino acids. CDR1 and CDR2 (germline): MNHEY, SVGAGI. The CDR3 DNA sequence: TGTGCCAGCAGTTACTCGATACAGCGGGGGCTTTACGAGCAGTACTTC. Translating it yields CASSYSIQRGLYEQYF.

V is TRBV5-1 and J is TRBJ1-4; 7 nucleotides match TRBD1. The CDR3 loop spans 15 amino acids. The germline gives CDR1 SGHRS, CDR2 YFSETQ. Germline trimming cut 1 base from V and 3 bases from J; bases unmatched to any gene: 3. Here the CDR3 DNA reads TGCGCCAGCAGCTTGAGAAGGGGGCCTAATGAAAAACTGTTTTTT. Translating gives CASSLRRGPNEKLFF. Drawing the rest from reference TRBV5-1 and TRBJ1-4, the complete variable domain is KAGVTQTPRYLIKTRGQQVTLSCSPISGHRSVSWYQQTPGQGLQFLFEYFSETQRNKGNFPGRFSGRQFSNSRSEMNVSTLELGDSALYLCASSLRRGPNEKLFFGSGTQLSVL.

The chain links TRBV5-6 to TRBJ2-7; a possible D gene is TRBD1 (5 bases). The CDR3 spans 13 residues. Deletions cut 4 bases from V and 2 bases from J, with 10 bases between. In germline, CDR1 is SGHDT, CDR2 YYEEEE. CDR3 in amino acids: CASSPGITYEQYF. In DNA form, the CDR3 reads TGTGCCAGCAGCCCAGGGATTACCTACGAGCAGTACTTC. Based on the CDR3 plus reference TRBV5-6 and TRBJ2-7, the full variable domain is DAGVTQSPTHLIKTRGQQVTLRCSPKSGHDTVSWYQQALGQGPQFIFQYYEEEERQRGNFPDRFSGHQFPNYSSELNVNALLLGDSALYLCASSPGITYEQYFGPGTRLTVT.

The genes are TRBV19 and TRBJ1-5; no clear D. Trimming left V 5 bases short and J 2 bases short, with 7 bases between. The CDR3 is 13 amino acids. CDR1 LNHDA and CDR2 SQIVND come from the germline V gene (reference sequence). The CDR3 here is CASSPDRNQPQHF. The CDR3 DNA follows: TGTGCCAGTAGTCCGGACCGCAATCAGCCCCAGCATTTT.

The CDR3: CASSEVGGGDEQYF. The CDR3 nucleotides are TGTGCCAGCAGTGAAGTGGGGGGTGGGGACGAGCAGTACTTC. The rearrangement joins TRBV25-1 to TRBJ2-7; possible D gene TRBD2, 6 bases. The germline V gene has CDR1 MGHDK and CDR2 SYGVNS. There are 14 residues in the CDR3. The ends were cut back, 2 bases at V and 5 bases at J, with 13 bases in the middle.

The gene calls are TRBV18 and TRBJ2-1, with 7 positions matching TRBD2. The CDR3 runs to 14 residues. J was trimmed by 6 bases and V by 6 bases; bases with no gene match: 8. CDR1 is KGHSH and CDR2 is LQKENI in the germline V gene. In DNA, the CDR3 is TGTGCCAGCTCTCCCACTAGCGTCGGCAATGAGCAGTTCTTC. Translating it yields CASSPTSVGNEQFF. The entire variable domain, with the rest obtained from reference TRBV18 and TRBJ2-1, is as follows: NAGVMQNPRHLVRRRGQEARLRCSPMKGHSHVYWYRQLPEEGLKFMVYLQKENIIDESGMPKERFSAEFPKEGPSILRIQQVVRGDSAAYFCASSPTSVGNEQFFGPGTRLTVL.

The CDR3 nucleotides read TGTGCCAGCAGCCGCGTTCCAGGGAACACTGAAGCTTTCTTT. This translates into CASSRVPGNTEAFF. The chain uses TRBV7-3 and TRBJ1-1; no clear D. The CDR3 spans 14 residues. Per germline, CDR1 SGHTA and CDR2 FQGTGA. V was shortened by 5 bases and J by 1 base, with 11 bases between the two germline ends.

The chain carries TRBV27 and TRBJ1-6; 10 nucleotides agree with TRBD1. The CDR3 length is 16 residues. The trim removed 2 bases at V and 7 bases at J, leaving 5 bases unmatched. CDR1 is MNHEY, CDR2 SMNVEV, per germline (reference sequence). The CDR3 reads CASSLPRDRGNSPLHF. The DNA of the CDR3 is TGTGCCAGCAGTTTACCCCGGGACAGGGGAAATTCACCCCTCCACTTT.

This rearrangement joins TRBV27 to TRBJ1-1; D may be TRBD1 (6 bases). V lost 5 bases, J lost 7 bases, and 14 bases lay in between. The CDR3 spans 13 residues. CDR1 and CDR2 from the germline V gene are MNHEY and SMNVEV (reference sequence). CDR3 sequence: CASSPQGNGEAFF. The CDR3 DNA reads TGTGCCAGCAGTCCCCAGGGGAACGGTGAAGCTTTCTTT.

The chain carries TRBV4-3 and TRBJ1-2; 10 bases fit TRBD1. CDR3 size: 14 residues. Per germline, CDR1 LGHNA and CDR2 YSLEER. With 4 bases clipped from V and 5 bases from J, the junction kept 4 bases outside the gene matches. The CDR3 region is CASSRGQGEYGYTF. CDR3 sequence (DNA): TGCGCCAGCAGCCGAGGACAGGGGGAATATGGCTACACCTTC.

The rearrangement links TRBV6-5 to TRBJ1-3; D gene unclear. Germline values: CDR1 MNHEY, CDR2 SVGAGI. V gave up 8 bases and J gave up 4 bases, with 15 bases separating them. This CDR3 spans 14 amino acids. The DNA of the CDR3 is TGTGCCAGCCAACCGACGGGAGGAGGAAACACCATATATTTT. Amino acids: CASQPTGGGNTIYF.

This clone has a single count. This chain links TRBV15 with TRBJ2-5; TRBD1 matches 9 bases. The germline V gene encodes CDR1 LNHNV and CDR2 YYDKDF (reference sequence). J lost 4 bases, V lost 5 bases, and 5 bases had no gene match. CDR3 length: 14 residues. The CDR3 is CATSPRTGVETQYF. DNA for the CDR3: TGTGCCACCAGCCCCCGGACAGGGGTAGAGACCCAGTACTTC.

The rearrangement uses TRBV29-1 and TRBJ1-1, with D uncertain. The germline CDR1 and CDR2 sequences are SQVTM and ANQGSEA. The CDR3 is made up of 12 amino acids. Deletions cut 2 bases from V and 4 bases from J, with 8 bases between. The CDR3 here is CSVENRSTEAFF. The CDR3 bases are TGCAGCGTTGAAAACCGAAGCACTGAAGCTTTCTTT.

Relative to its sample, this clone is medium-sized. V is TRBV7-6 and J is TRBJ1-2, with a tentative D call TRBD1 (6 bases). This CDR3 comprises 13 residues. The germline V gene has CDR1 SGHVS and CDR2 FNYEAQ. Trimming took off 3 bases at V and 8 bases at J, with 13 bases between the two ends. The CDR3 DNA follows: TGTGCCAGCAGCTTGTCGGGGGGCAACGGCTACACCTTC. Protein: CASSLSGGNGYTF.

This clone was seen a handful of times. V and J are TRBV5-6 and TRBJ2-7, with 9 nucleotides matching TRBD1. The V gene's germline CDR1 is SGHDT and CDR2 YYEEEE. Trimming cost V 4 bases and J 3 bases; bases outside gene matches: 11. The CDR3 has 16 residues. CDR3 region: CASSGPGQGYGYEQYF. Written as DNA, the CDR3 is TGTGCCAGCAGCGGACCGGGACAGGGATATGGCTACGAGCAGTACTTC.

This sequence joins TRBV2 and TRBJ1-1, with unresolved D. The CDR3 extends over 14 amino acids. V lost 2 bases and J lost 5, with 12 bases in between. The V gene's germline CDR1 is SNHLY and CDR2 FYNNEI. The CDR3 coding sequence is TGTGCCAGCAGTGAATGGTGGGGAGGAACTGAAGCTTTCTTT. This encodes CASSEWWGGTEAFF.

The J gene is TRBJ2-1, the V gene TRBV7-8, with D possibly called TRBD1 or TRBD2 (5 bases each). This CDR3 has 20 amino acids. Germline CDR1 and CDR2: SGHVS and FQNEAQ. Trimming shortened V by 5 bases and J by 0 bases, and 26 bases separated the two germline ends. CDR3 bases: TGTGCCAGCAGCGCCCCCAGGGAGACTTCCGCGGCGAGCTCCTACAATGAGCAGTTCTTC. Encoded protein: CASSAPRETSAASSYNEQFF.

The chain carries TRBV19 and TRBJ1-2, with D unclear. V was shortened by 5 bases and J by 5 bases, with 9 bases between the two germline ends. Germline V gives CDR1 LNHDA, CDR2 SQIVND (reference sequence). The CDR3 has 12 amino acids. CDR3 in DNA: TGTGCCAGTAGTCACGGGCTGTATGGCTACACCTTC. Translated: CASSHGLYGYTF.

The chain joins TRBV13 to TRBJ2-7; D is unclear. Trimming removed 0 bases from V and 6 bases from J, with 6 bases in between. This CDR3 has 12 residues. Germline CDR1 PRHDT, CDR2 FYEKMQ (reference sequence). The CDR3, as DNA: TGTGCCAGCAGCTTAGGAGCCACCGAGCAGTACTTC. Its protein product is CASSLGATEQYF.

This rearrangement joins TRBV7-6 to TRBJ2-7; D call uncertain. Germline V gene lookup returns CDR1 SGHVS and CDR2 FNYEAQ. With 5 bases removed from V and 4 bases from J, the gap between germline ends came to 18 bases. The CDR3 extends over 15 amino acids. CDR3: CASSQQPHLKYEQYF. Here the CDR3 DNA reads TGTGCCAGCAGCCAGCAGCCTCACTTAAAATACGAGCAGTACTTC.

This chain links TRBV11-2 with TRBJ1-1; no clear D. The germline V gene has CDR1 SGHAT and CDR2 FQNNGV. Trimming left V 4 bases short and J 11 bases short, with 20 bases between. The CDR3 consists of 14 residues. Here the CDR3 reads CASSSYREQGRAFF. Here the CDR3 DNA reads TGTGCCAGCAGCTCTTACCGGGAACAAGGTCGCGCTTTCTTT.

V is TRBV6-6 and J is TRBJ2-7; perhaps D is TRBD1 or TRBD2 (5 bases each). Deletions cut 3 bases from V and 1 base from J, with 7 bases between. Germline V gives CDR1 MNHNY, CDR2 SVGAGI (reference sequence). The CDR3 is made up of 13 amino acids. CDR3 residues: CASSYGGSYEQYF. The CDR3 DNA sequence: TGTGCCAGCAGTTATGGGGGTTCCTACGAGCAGTACTTC.

The chain uses TRBV7-8 and TRBJ2-1; tentatively, D is TRBD1 (6 bases). The germline CDR1 and CDR2 sequences are SGHVS and FQNEAQ. V was trimmed by 5 bases and J by 0 bases, leaving 11 bases between them. CDR3 length equals 15 residues. The CDR3 sequence: CASSPRDNSYNEQFF. The CDR3 DNA is TGTGCCAGCAGCCCCCGGGACAACTCCTACAATGAGCAGTTCTTC.

The CDR3: CASSFQAGGLHEQYF. DNA of the CDR3: TGTGCCAGCAGCTTTCAAGCGGGAGGTCTCCACGAGCAGTACTTC. This rearrangement joins TRBV13 to TRBJ2-7, with TRBD2 matching 9 bases. With V trimmed by 3 bases and J by 5 bases, 8 bases remained unmatched. CDR1 and CDR2 (germline): PRHDT, FYEKMQ (reference sequence). The CDR3 is made up of 15 amino acids.

The V call is TRBV6-1, the J call TRBJ2-5; TRBD2 might be the D (6 bases). TRBJ2-7 explains the end of the DNA better; the J call may be wrong. Germline V gives CDR1 MNHNS, CDR2 SASEGT. This CDR3 is 16 amino acids long. CDR3 DNA sequence: TGTGCCAGCAGTGAAGCAACCGGGGACGGGGGCTACGAGCAGTACTTC. As protein: CASSEATGDGGYEQYF.

The V gene is TRBV5-6, the J gene TRBJ2-5; 8 bases are shared with TRBD2. The DNA end lines up better with TRBJ2-7; the J call may be wrong. This CDR3 has 15 residues. CDR1 and CDR2 (germline): SGHDT, YYEEEE. The DNA of the CDR3 is TGTGCCAGCAGCCCCTCCATGGCGGGGGGTTACGAGCAGTACTTC. Translating it yields CASSPSMAGGYEQYF.

In DNA, the CDR3 is TGTGCCAGCAGGGTAGGGATGAACACTGAAGCTTTCTTT. Translated: CASRVGMNTEAFF. The chain is built from TRBV27 and TRBJ1-1; D not certain. Germline V gene data show CDR1 as MNHEY and CDR2 as SMNVEV (reference sequence). V lost 6 bases and J 0 bases, leaving 8 bases between the germline ends. The CDR3 length is 13 residues.